The clone carrying this TCR beta chain occurred once. What it recognizes is unknown. A single record per CDR3 protein comes from TCRdb applying MiXCR to the RACE reads. The sample includes 250,000 or so distinct CDR3 sequences, about 7.7% seen only once; the top ten take about 1.1%. V dropped 8 bases and J dropped 4 bases, with 17 bases sitting between them. The CDR3 is 15 residues long. The germline gives CDR1 WNHNN, CDR2 SYGVQD (reference sequence). This entry is derived from a study of human T cells and chemical hapten exposure. Background on the study: Affected patients, primarily female, had alopecia areata, totalis or universalis. There were per-sample TCR yield variations, arising mainly from small pooled library volume differences.

Study-level results: Expanded TCR counts at PT1 went up together with patch test score, a positive correlation. Sensitizing with DPC caused no change in TCRs above 1 in 1000 frequency.

Time point given: pre-sensitization, week 0. Treatment reported: therapeutic diphenylcyclopropenone sensitization with weekly scalp DPC. This clonotype was obtained from a man younger than 35 with alopecia areata. Some clones in this sample may be carry-over from other donors' samples. The genes are TRBV10-1 and TRBJ2-2, with D tentatively TRBD1 or TRBD2 (5 bases each). The sequencing used whole blood, collected in connection with sensitization to the hapten diphenylcyclopropenone (DPC). CDR3 protein: CASPPGRDGTGELFF. CDR3 coding DNA: TGCGCCAGCCCCCCGGGCAGGGACGGCACCGGGGAGCTGTTTTTT.